A selection of T cell receptor beta chains follows, all from one sample in a study of cytomegalovirus exposure and HLA in healthy donors. The repertoire was sequenced with immunoSEQ multiplex PCR; TCRdb's copy has only in-frame clones and lacks some. The table has under 150,000 clones, approximately 84% seen once. Sequenced input: PBMCs. Receptor source: a woman younger than 35 in good health and CMV-seronegative. CDR3s include the opening cysteine and the closing phenylalanine or tryptophan. The order of the fields is CDR3 length, J gene, V gene, CDR3 protein.

12	TRBJ1-2	TRBV19	CATNQGNYGYTF
14	TRBJ1-2	TRBV6-5	CASSYSRGISGYTF
15	TRBJ1-1	TRBV5-1	CASSWGQGMNTEAFF
13	TRBJ1-1	TRBV19	CASSISVNTEAFF
14	TRBJ1-1	TRBV5-4	CASRGAGVNTEAFF
15	TRBJ1-4	TRBV2	CASIPDRMANEKLFF
14	TRBJ1-1	TRBV7-9	CASSPGNSNTEAFF
13	TRBJ1-1	TRBV29-1	CSVRKGGGSEAFF
15	TRBJ2-7	TRBV27	CASSLRDRGSYEQYF
13	TRBJ1-2	TRBV6-5	CASRDPGHLGYTF
14	TRBJ1-5	TRBV18	CASSEYRENQPQHF
16	TRBJ2-5	TRBV6-1	CASSDLMGQIQETQYF
14	TRBJ1-2	TRBV10-2	CASTPSSANYGYTF
12	TRBJ1-3	TRBV30	CAWTSGWNTIYF
15	TRBJ2-7	TRBV27	CASSLLAGGNYEQYF
14	TRBJ2-7	TRBV2	CASRAHRGRSEQYF
15	TRBJ2-7	TRBV19	CASSMGATPGDEQYF
18	TRBJ2-1	TRBV7-2	CASSLEPGSWSSYNEQFF
14	TRBJ1-2	TRBV30	CAFARDSLNYGYTF
12	TRBJ2-7	TRBV10-1	CASGGLSSEQYF
15	TRBJ2-6	TRBV6-1	CASSEVSSGANVLTF
16	TRBJ2-2	TRBV5-1	CASSLAGREVTGELFF
13	TRBJ2-7	TRBV19	CASSILLSYEQYF
13	NA	TRBV6-1	CASSSADSYEQYF
15	TRBJ2-5	TRBV4-1	CASSQDVSTEETQYF
15	TRBJ1-1	TRBV9	CASSAGGPSNTEAFF
18	TRBJ2-5	TRBV7-2	CASSLELAGGPFRETQYF
13	TRBJ1-1	TRBV6-1	CASSDNLNTEAFF
15	TRBJ2-7	TRBV10-1	CASSDPTSGSYEQYF
13	TRBJ1-2	TRBV19	CASSIGAGYGYTF
14	TRBJ2-3	TRBV7-9	CASSFGTSGDTQYF
15	TRBJ1-4	TRBV5-1	CASSSGRTTNEKLFF
14	TRBJ2-7	TRBV11-2	CASIKGGSSYEQYF
14	TRBJ2-7	TRBV9	CASSIGQGNYEQYF
13	TRBJ1-1	TRBV19	CASSALVDTEAFF
16	TRBJ1-2	TRBV29-1	CSVEPFGTGRNYGYTF
18	TRBJ2-7	TRBV5-4	CASSWGGLAGGTSHEQYF
14	TRBJ2-5	TRBV6-5	CASSYSGGSETQYF
17	TRBJ1-2	TRBV2	CASSEGVGLRDRVGYTF
16	TRBJ1-5	TRBV30	CAWSGGTGQGNQPQHF
14	TRBJ2-2	TRBV11-2	CASSFAGNTGELFF
16	TRBJ2-3	TRBV2	CASSRGLAGPRDTQYF
13	TRBJ1-1	TRBV6-5	CASSYPGGGEAFF
13	TRBJ1-2	TRBV2	CASSTGANYGYTF
12	TRBJ2-5	TRBV30	CAWSTRVQTQYF
13	TRBJ2-3	TRBV5-1	CASRRGITDTQYF
16	TRBJ2-7	TRBV11-2	CASSRSSGSLSYEQYF
17	TRBJ1-1	TRBV6-1	CASSAPEPTQPNTEAFF
13	TRBJ1-2	TRBV5-4	CASSSGQGNGYTF
13	TRBJ2-1	TRBV6-1	CASRTTRYNEQFF
14	TRBJ2-3	TRBV27	CASSLGLTTDTQYF
12	TRBJ2-1	TRBV5-1	CASSQDIREQFF
14	TRBJ1-3	TRBV19	CASLTSAAGNTIYF
11	TRBJ2-7	TRBV20-1	CSARMAREQYF